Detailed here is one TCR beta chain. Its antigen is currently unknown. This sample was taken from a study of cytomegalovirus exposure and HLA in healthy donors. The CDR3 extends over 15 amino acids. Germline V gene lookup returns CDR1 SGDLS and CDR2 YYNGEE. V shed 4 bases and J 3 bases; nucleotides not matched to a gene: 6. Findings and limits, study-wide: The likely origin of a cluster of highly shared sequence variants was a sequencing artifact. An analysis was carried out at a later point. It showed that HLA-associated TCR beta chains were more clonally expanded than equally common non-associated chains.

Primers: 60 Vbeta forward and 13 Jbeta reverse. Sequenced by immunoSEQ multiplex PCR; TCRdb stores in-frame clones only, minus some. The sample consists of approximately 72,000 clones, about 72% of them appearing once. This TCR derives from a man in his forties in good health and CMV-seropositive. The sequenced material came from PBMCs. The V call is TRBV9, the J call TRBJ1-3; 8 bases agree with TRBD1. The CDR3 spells CASSTGQGFGNTIYF. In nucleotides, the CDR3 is TGTGCCAGCAGCACAGGACAGGGTTTTGGAAACACCATATATTTT.